Each of the 15 T cell receptor beta chains below was sequenced from the same sample in a study of blood T cell repertoires in COVID-19. Clones were read by immunoSEQ multiplex PCR, and TCRdb kept only the in-frame ones, dropping some. The data contain about 130,000 clones, roughly 80% of them singletons. The specimen was PBMCs or T cells enriched from blood (not recorded which). All receptors derive from a man between 25 and 39 years old who had recovered from COVID-19.

This clone has just one count. This chain uses TRBV24-1 with TRBJ2-2; D is unclear. Trimming removed 4 bases from V and 4 bases from J, with 6 bases in between. The CDR3 consists of 13 residues. Germline V gene sequence: CDR1 KGHDR, CDR2 SFDVKD. CDR3 in DNA: TGTGCCACCAGTGAGGCGGTCACCGGGGAGCTGTTTTTT. Protein: CATSEAVTGELFF.

The rearrangement links TRBV7-9 to TRBJ2-3; D may be TRBD1 (6 bases). The CDR3 spans 14 residues. With 0 bases removed from V and 5 bases from J, the gap between germline ends came to 9 bases. The germline V gene encodes CDR1 SEHNR and CDR2 FQNEAQ (reference sequence). For the CDR3, the DNA is TGTGCCAGCAGCTTAGCAGGACAGTTAGATACGCAGTATTTT. Amino acids: CASSLAGQLDTQYF. Together with reference TRBV7-9 and TRBJ2-3, the CDR3 gives the full variable domain: DTGVSQNPRHKITKRGQNVTFRCDPISEHNRLYWYRQTLGQGPEFLTYFQNEAQLEKSRLLSDRFSAERPKGSFSTLEIQRTEQGDSAMYLCASSLAGQLDTQYFGPGTRLTVL.

The rearrangement links TRBV5-1 to TRBJ2-2; 8 nucleotides agree with TRBD1. CDR1 and CDR2 (germline): SGHRS, YFSETQ. V dropped 7 bases and J dropped 2; count of bases not matched to a gene: 16. CDR3 length: 18 residues. The CDR3 coding sequence is TGCGCCAGCTCCCCGGGGCAGGGGGCGAATCTTAACACCGGGGAGCTGTTTTTT. It specifies CASSPGQGANLNTGELFF.

This clone has a single count. The chain has TRBV7-9 and TRBJ1-4, with 11 bases fitting TRBD1. V dropped 5 bases and J dropped 3; count of bases not matched to a gene: 8. The CDR3 is 17 amino acids. Germline CDR1 SEHNR, CDR2 FQNEAQ (reference sequence). The CDR3 nucleotides are TGTGCCAGCAGCCCCGGGACAGGGGGAGGATCTAATGAAAAACTGTTTTTT. This translates into CASSPGTGGGSNEKLFF.

The genes are TRBV7-9 and TRBJ1-6, with 7 bases aligning to TRBD1. The germline CDR1 and CDR2 sequences are SEHNR and FQNEAQ (reference sequence). V shed 4 bases, J shed 7 bases, and the junction held 7 bases outside the gene matches. This CDR3 has 15 residues. The CDR3 nucleotides read TGTGCCAGCAGCTGGGTTACAGGGGTGAATTCACCCCTCCACTTT. Its translation is CASSWVTGVNSPLHF.

The chain carries TRBV10-2 and TRBJ2-1; 7 bases align to TRBD1. The CDR3 loop spans 14 amino acids. Trimming at V came to 0 bases and at J to 9 bases, leaving 5 bases not matched to a gene. From germline, CDR1 is WSHSY and CDR2 SAAADI. As DNA, the CDR3 is TGCGCCAGCAGTGAGTCGAGACAGGGCCGTGAGCAGTTCTTC. Protein: CASSESRQGREQFF.

The rearrangement uses TRBV28 and TRBJ2-1; D may be TRBD2 (7 bases). CDR1 MDHEN and CDR2 SYDVKM come from the germline V gene. CDR3 length: 16 residues. The V and J ends lost 7 bases and 3 bases respectively, with 19 bases between them. The CDR3 DNA follows: TGTGCCAGCACCGCCCGGGGAGGGGGGAACTACAATGAGCAGTTCTTC. This sequence encodes CASTARGGGNYNEQFF.

The CDR3 protein is CASSLGGGTFTGRYYGYTF. In DNA form, the CDR3 reads TGCGCCAGCAGCTTGGGAGGTGGGACATTCACCGGCCGTTACTATGGCTACACCTTC. The chain employs TRBV5-1 and TRBJ1-2; D may be TRBD1 (6 bases). CDR3 length equals 19 residues. V lost 0 bases and J 3 bases, leaving 24 bases between the germline ends. In germline, CDR1 is SGHRS, CDR2 YFSETQ.

CDR3 in amino acids: CASSDDRSGNQPQHF. The CDR3 DNA reads as TGTGCCAGCAGCGACGACAGGTCTGGCAATCAGCCCCAGCATTTT. The chain has TRBV2 and TRBJ1-5; the D gene is possibly TRBD1 (6 bases). This CDR3 comprises 15 residues. V was trimmed by 6 bases and J by 2 bases, leaving 14 bases between them. Germline CDR1 SNHLY, CDR2 FYNNEI.

The J gene is TRBJ2-7, the V gene TRBV5-1, with D maybe TRBD1 (5 bases). Deletions cut 0 bases from V and 3 bases from J, with 13 bases between. The CDR3 consists of 15 residues. The germline V gene has CDR1 SGHRS and CDR2 YFSETQ. CDR3 protein: CASSLASADSYEQYF. The CDR3 nucleotides are TGCGCCAGCAGCTTGGCCTCGGCTGACAGCTACGAGCAGTACTTC.

The chain has TRBV25-1 and TRBJ2-7; TRBD1 matches 7 bases. V shed 6 bases and J 3 bases; nucleotides not matched to a gene: 5. The CDR3 is made up of 13 amino acids. From germline, CDR1 is MGHDK and CDR2 SYGVNS. DNA of the CDR3: TGTGCCAGCAGCCGGGACAGAAGCTACGAGCAGTACTTC. Translated: CASSRDRSYEQYF.

A single count supports this clone. The chain couples TRBV20-1 to TRBJ2-1; a weak D match, TRBD2 (6 bases). Trimming cost V 3 bases and J 1 base, with 16 bases left between them. The CDR3 runs 16 residues. Germline CDR1 is DFQATT and CDR2 is SNEGSKA (reference sequence). In nucleotides, the CDR3 is TGCAGTGCTAGTCAATCCGGGGGTCTGTCCTACAATGAGCAGTTCTTC. Translation: CSASQSGGLSYNEQFF.

This clone occurred once. This chain uses TRBV7-9 with TRBJ2-5, with D maybe TRBD2 (7 bases). V dropped 4 bases and J dropped 1 base, with 19 bases sitting between them. Germline CDR1 is SEHNR and CDR2 is FQNEAQ (reference sequence). This CDR3 region has 17 residues. This CDR3 is CASSSWGGPEGQETQYF. The CDR3 DNA is TGTGCCAGCAGCTCTTGGGGGGGGCCCGAGGGCCAAGAGACCCAGTACTTC.

The count of this clone is one. The gene calls are TRBV4-1 and TRBJ2-5; D gene uncertain. The CDR3 spans 16 residues. V lost 0 bases to trimming and J lost 5 bases, with 16 bases between them. CDR1 and CDR2 from the germline V gene are MGHRA and YSYEKL. CDR3 nucleotide sequence: TGCGCCAGCAGCCAAGATGGCCGGGTGTTCGGGGAGACCCAGTACTTC. This gives the protein CASSQDGRVFGETQYF.

The V gene is TRBV4-1, the J gene TRBJ2-7; 11 nucleotides match TRBD2. CDR1 is MGHRA, CDR2 YSYEKL, per germline. The ends lost 3 bases at V and 3 bases at J; junction bases unmatched: 1. The CDR3 has 14 amino acids. This CDR3 reads CASSHTSGSYEQYF. In nucleotides, the CDR3 is TGCGCCAGCAGCCACACTAGCGGGAGCTACGAGCAGTACTTC.